This TCR beta chain appears in the sequencing data of a study of T cell repertoires in cytomegalovirus infection. Study-level information: Public TCR beta signatures indicated both CMV infection and matching HLA type.

Each CDR3 protein gets one entry after TCRdb re-called the reads with MiXCR. The sample shows hundreds of thousands of distinct CDR3 sequences, roughly 18% of them seen only once. Study conclusions and caveats: Frequencies of public TCR beta families were cumulated, and this identified carriers of CMV plus the relevant HLA. Within the response measured ex vivo, HLA-C-restricted CMV-specific TCR beta clonotypes were dominant.

This clonotype was counted only a few times. Antigen specificity is unknown. V was trimmed by 0 bases and J by 4 bases, leaving 9 bases between them. Germline V gene lookup returns CDR1 MNHEY and CDR2 SVGEGT. The CDR3 is made up of 14 amino acids. The clonotype was recovered from a human donor in good health (CMV status not recorded). Some clones in this sample may be carry-over from other donors' samples. The V gene is TRBV6-2 or TRBV6-3, the J gene TRBJ1-2; D not resolved. Material for sequencing was PBMCs. The CDR3 nucleotides are TGTGCCAGCAGTTACTCTTCCGGAGGCTATGGCTACACCTTC. Residues: CASSYSSGGYGYTF.